The entry that follows covers one TCR beta chain sequence. Its antigen is not identified. The data were taken from a study of cytomegalovirus exposure and HLA in healthy donors. PCR was performed using 60 Vbeta and 13 Jbeta primers. TCRdb's copy holds only in-frame clones and misses some; the assay was immunoSEQ multiplex PCR. The sample records 150,000 to 160,000 clones, 70% to 85% being singletons. Germline V gene data show CDR1 as SGHTA and CDR2 as FQGNSA. Trimming at V came to 4 bases and at J to 5 bases, leaving 5 bases not matched to a gene. The CDR3 extends over 15 amino acids. In nominal health when sampled, donors likely had unrecorded immune exposures nonetheless. Study results and caveats: A further, later analysis showed that HLA-associated TCR beta chains (compared with equally common others) were more clonally expanded. In a later analysis, at a false discovery rate of 0.05, fewer than 20,000 TCR beta sequences matched HLA alleles.

The material sequenced was PBMCs. The sequence came from a woman between 50 and 59 years old in good health and CMV-seropositive. This chain links TRBV7-2 with TRBJ2-2, with TRBD1 identical over 9 bases. In nucleotides, the CDR3 is TGTGCCAGCAGCTCAACAGGGGGCGGGACCGGGGAGCTGTTTTTT. Protein: CASSSTGGGTGELFF. Combining the CDR3 with reference TRBV7-2 and TRBJ2-2 gives the whole variable domain GAGVSQSPSNKVTEKGKDVELRCDPISGHTALYWYRQSLGQGLEFLIYFQGNSAPDKSGLPSDRFSAERTGGSVSTLTIQRTQQEDSAVYLCASSSTGGGTGELFFGEGSRLTVL.